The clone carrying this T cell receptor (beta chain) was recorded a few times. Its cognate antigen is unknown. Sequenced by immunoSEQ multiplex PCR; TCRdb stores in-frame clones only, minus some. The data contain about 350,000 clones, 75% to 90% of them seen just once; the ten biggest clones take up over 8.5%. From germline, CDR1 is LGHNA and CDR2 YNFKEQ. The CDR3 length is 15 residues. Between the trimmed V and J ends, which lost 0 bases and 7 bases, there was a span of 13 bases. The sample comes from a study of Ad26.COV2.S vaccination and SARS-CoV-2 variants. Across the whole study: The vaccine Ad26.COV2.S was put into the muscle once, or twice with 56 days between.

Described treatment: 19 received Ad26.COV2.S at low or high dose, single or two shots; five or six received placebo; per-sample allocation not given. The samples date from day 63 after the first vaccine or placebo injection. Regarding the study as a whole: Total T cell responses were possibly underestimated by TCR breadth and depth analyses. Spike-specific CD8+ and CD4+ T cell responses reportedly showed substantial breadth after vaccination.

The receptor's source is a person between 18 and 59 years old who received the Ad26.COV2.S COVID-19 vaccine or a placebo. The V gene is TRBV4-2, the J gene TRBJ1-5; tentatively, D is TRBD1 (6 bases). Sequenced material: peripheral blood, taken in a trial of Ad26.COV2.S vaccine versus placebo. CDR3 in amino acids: CASSQEQGREQPQHF. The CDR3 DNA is TGTGCCAGCAGCCAAGAACAGGGAAGAGAGCAGCCCCAGCATTTT.